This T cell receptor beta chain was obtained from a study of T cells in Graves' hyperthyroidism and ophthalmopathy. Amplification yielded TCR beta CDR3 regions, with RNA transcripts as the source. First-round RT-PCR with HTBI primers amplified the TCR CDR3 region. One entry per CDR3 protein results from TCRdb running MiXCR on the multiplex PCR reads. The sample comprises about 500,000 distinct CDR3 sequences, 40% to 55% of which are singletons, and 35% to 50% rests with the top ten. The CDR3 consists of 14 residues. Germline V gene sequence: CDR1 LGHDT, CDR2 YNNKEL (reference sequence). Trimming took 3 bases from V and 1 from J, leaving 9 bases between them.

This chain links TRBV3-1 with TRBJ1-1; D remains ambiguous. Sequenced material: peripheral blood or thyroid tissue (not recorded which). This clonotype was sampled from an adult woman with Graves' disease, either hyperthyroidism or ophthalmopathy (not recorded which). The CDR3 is CASSQTYKNTEAFF. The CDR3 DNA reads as TGTGCCAGCAGCCAGACGTACAAGAACACTGAAGCTTTCTTT.